This T cell receptor beta chain was identified in a study of T cells after yellow fever vaccination (dated by TCRdb to between 2019 and 2020). As for the study more broadly: The SMART-Seq v4 Ultra Low Input RNA kit was used to prepare libraries from fractions with low cell numbers. To follow T-cell clones before and after both primary and booster YFV17D yellow fever vaccination, bulk TCR alpha and beta repertoires underwent longitudinal sequencing. Blood was drawn at multiple timepoints before and after primary and secondary immunization, with bulk PBMC replicates and cell subsets isolated. The cohort comprised two healthy male donors, one aged 18 to 29 and one aged 30 to 40 years.

Points the paper makes about the study in general: After the booster, most clones that had expanded after primary vaccination were detected again (around 97% of CD4 and around nine tenths of CD8), suggesting broad maintenance of memory. Computational filtering was needed because FACS-sorted repertoires could contain abundant contaminating clonotypes from the bulk population. Compared with the primary T-cell response, the secondary T-cell response was weaker but faster, peaking on day 5 rather than day 15. A small share of clonotypes occurred in both CD4 and CD8 compartments, likely arising from convergent recombination. The study included only two donors, which limits how far the findings can be generalized.

The CDR3 numbers 14 residues from cysteine through phenylalanine. Only CDR3 DNA is held: 42 bases, read in frame from base 1. V was cut back by 0 bases and J by 5 bases, leaving a gap of 11 bases between them. CDR1 and CDR2 (SGHRS, YFSETQ) derive from the germline V gene. On this clonotype itself: It lacks a known antigen. Base-call qualities are not available, and no considerably larger clone is one nucleotide away.

This specimen's treatment or condition label, interpreted: live attenuated yellow fever vaccine strain. PBMCs were isolated from peripheral blood using a standard Ficoll-Paque protocol. Dynabeads CD4 and CD8 positive selection kits were used to isolate the CD4 and CD8 T-cell fractions. RNA was extracted with TriZol from bulk PBMCs, CD4 and CD8 fractions, and dextramer-positive and dextramer-negative fractions. TCR cDNA was synthesized by 5'RACE template switching, through which a universal primer site and unique molecular identifiers were introduced. cDNA synthesis was primed from both the TCR alpha and TCR beta constant segments. Two PCR steps were used to amplify libraries, with sample barcodes and sequencing adapters being added in the second step. Sequencing of libraries was performed on Illumina HiSeq 2500 (2x100 bp) or NovaSeq (2x150 bp). In the source study's methods: Demultiplexing of reads and collapsing into UMI consensus sequences were performed with MIGEC, and V(D)J alignment was carried out with MiXCR. Vaccine-responding clonotypes were identified with edgeR using replicate PBMC samples, with FDR below 0.01 and a log2 fold change above 5 up to day 15 being required. Each bulk clonotype was labeled CD4 or CD8 based on which sequenced repertoire, CD4 or CD8, contained the clonotype at higher abundance. TCRdb applied fastp at Q25 and MiXCR to the public reads, then kept only in-frame beta chains. Every distinct CDR3 protein forms one entry, paired with its most common genes and DNA. TCRdb, not the original authors, processed these V and J calls. Recorded for this sample are roughly 170,000 distinct CDR3 sequences; about 6% of them occurred a single time. Less than 3% of the sample goes to the ten largest clones.

The material sequenced was CD4+ T cells sorted from PBMCs, taken on the day of the first yellow fever vaccination. The receptor was isolated from a man younger than 30 who received the YFV17D yellow fever vaccine. The chain is made from TRBV5-1 and TRBJ2-5, with no confidently assigned D gene. The sequenced DNA is TGCGCCAGCAGCTTGGCCAAGACCGGGGAGACCCAGTACTTC. Its protein is CASSLAKTGETQYF.